The 23 T cell receptor beta chains in this list originate from one sample, sequenced in a study of T cell responses to AZD1222 COVID-19 vaccine. Profiling relied on immunoSEQ multiplex PCR, and the TCRdb table lists in-frame clones only, not all of them. In the table there are approximately 99,000 clones, approximately 90% of which are singletons. The sequencing used peripheral blood, collected on day 0 of AZD1222 vaccination. The origin of the receptors is an adult in good health.

With respect to this clone: At one end the junction does not follow the germline gene, possibly because of a read error. The chain couples TRBV5-1 to TRBJ2-2; 7 bases are a match to TRBD1. The germline gives CDR1 SGHRS, CDR2 YFSETQ. The CDR3 totals 14 residues. For the CDR3, the DNA is TGTGCCAGCAGCTTGGGTACAGGGGCCGGGGAGCTGTTTTTT. Translation: CASSLGTGAGELFF.

The rearrangement uses TRBV20-1 and TRBJ2-5; D unresolved. V lost 2 bases and J 7 bases, leaving 8 bases between the germline ends. Per germline, CDR1 DFQATT and CDR2 SNEGSKA (reference sequence). The CDR3 extends over 11 amino acids. The CDR3 sequence: CSARNLGTQYF. The CDR3 DNA reads as TGCAGTGCTAGAAATTTGGGGACCCAGTACTTC.

The chain combines TRBV7-8 with TRBJ2-7; 8 nucleotides align to TRBD2. Germline assignment: CDR1 SGHVS and CDR2 FQNEAQ. CDR3 length: 14 residues. The trim removed 4 bases at V and 4 bases at J, leaving 6 bases unmatched. The CDR3 DNA is TGTGCCAGCAGCTCCCGGGGGGGGTCATACGAGCAGTACTTC. Translated, it gives CASSSRGGSYEQYF. Looking up the rest from reference TRBV7-8 and TRBJ2-7 gives the full variable domain: GAGVSQSPRYKVAKRGQDVALRCDPISGHVSLFWYQQALGQGPEFLTYFQNEAQLDKSGLPSDRFFAERPEGSVSTLKIQRTQQEDSAVYLCASSSRGGSYEQYFGPGTRLTVT.

The chain couples TRBV7-8 to TRBJ2-2; 7 bases are a match to TRBD2. The CDR3 runs 15 residues. V lost 5 bases to trimming and J lost 0 bases; unmatched junction nucleotides: 3. Germline V gives CDR1 SGHVS, CDR2 FQNEAQ. CDR3 coding DNA: TGTGCCAGCAGCCGGCGGGGGTCGAACACCGGGGAGCTGTTTTTT. It encodes CASSRRGSNTGELFF.

This chain connects TRBV4-3 to TRBJ2-7; 7 nucleotides align to TRBD2. J lost 0 bases, V lost 0 bases, and 5 bases had no gene match. Germline V gene sequence: CDR1 LGHNA, CDR2 YSLEER. The CDR3 covers 16 residues. CDR3 sequence reads: CASSQDLTGGSYEQYF. CDR3 DNA: TGCGCCAGCAGCCAAGACCTTACGGGGGGCTCCTACGAGCAGTACTTC.

This chain connects TRBV3-1 (or the pseudogene TRBV3-2) to TRBJ2-4; TRBD2 aligns across 7 bases. The CDR3 runs to 13 residues. The germline gives CDR1 LGHDT, CDR2 YNNKEL (reference sequence). Trimming removed 8 bases from V and 3 bases from J; junction bases left unmatched: 4. This chain's CDR3 is CASGRGSKNIQYF. The CDR3 coding sequence is TGTGCCAGCGGGCGGGGGAGCAAAAACATTCAGTACTTC.

The table lists this clone with a count of one. The J gene is TRBJ2-3, the V gene TRBV18; D uncertain. The CDR3 loop spans 16 amino acids. Trimming stripped 1 base from V and 0 bases from J, with 11 bases between. CDR1 KGHSH and CDR2 LQKENI come from the germline V gene. The DNA of the CDR3 is TGTGCCAGCTCACCACAGAAGGACCCTAGCACAGATACGCAGTATTTT. It encodes CASSPQKDPSTDTQYF. The full variable domain, completed using reference TRBV18 and TRBJ2-3, is NAGVMQNPRHLVRRRGQEARLRCSPMKGHSHVYWYRQLPEEGLKFMVYLQKENIIDESGMPKERFSAEFPKEGPSILRIQQVVRGDSAAYFCASSPQKDPSTDTQYFGPGTRLTVL.

This clone has only one observation. V is TRBV7-2 and J is TRBJ1-6; weak D call: TRBD1 (5 bases). CDR3 size: 15 residues. Per the germline V gene, CDR1 is SGHTA and CDR2 is FQGNSA. Trimming removed 0 bases at V and 7 bases at J, with 10 bases between. CDR3 residues: CASSLAGVGNSPLHF. The CDR3 nucleotides are TGTGCCAGCAGCTTAGCGGGGGTCGGGAATTCACCCCTCCACTTT.

The chain combines TRBV27 with TRBJ2-3; TRBD1 is a possible D gene (6 bases). Germline values: CDR1 MNHEY, CDR2 SMNVEV (reference sequence). There are 15 residues in the CDR3. V was trimmed by 3 bases and J by 6 bases, leaving 16 bases between them. Here the CDR3 DNA reads TGTGCCAGCAGTTTCCGGAACAGGGAATGGGATACGCAGTATTTT. This gives the protein CASSFRNREWDTQYF.

The V gene is TRBV12-5, the J gene TRBJ2-3; D is uncertain. Per germline, CDR1 LGHNT and CDR2 FRNRAP. V shed 0 bases and J shed 4 bases, with 11 bases lying between them. This CDR3 is 15 amino acids long. The chain's CDR3 is CASGLVQLRADTQYF. The CDR3 DNA follows: TGTGCTAGTGGTTTGGTACAGTTAAGGGCAGATACGCAGTATTTT.

The chain combines TRBV4-2 with TRBJ2-3, with 9 bases identical to TRBD2. This CDR3 spans 18 amino acids. Germline CDR1 reads LGHNA; CDR2 reads YNFKEQ. Trimming removed 4 bases from V and 5 bases from J; junction bases left unmatched: 16. The CDR3 here is CASSRRAGTSSNGDTQYF. The CDR3 DNA reads TGTGCCAGCAGCCGTAGGGCAGGGACTAGCAGTAACGGAGATACGCAGTATTTT.

The CDR3 bases are TGTGCCAGCAGCTTAGCTTTAGGGGCCAATAACTATGGCTACACCTTC. Translating it yields CASSLALGANNYGYTF. The rearrangement uses TRBV7-2 and TRBJ1-2, with a tentative D call TRBD1 (5 bases). CDR1 is SGHTA, CDR2 FQGNSA, per germline. V was trimmed by 0 bases and J by 1 base, leaving 12 bases between them. The CDR3 spans 16 residues.

This clone came up once. The chain joins TRBV6-2 or TRBV6-3 to TRBJ1-1; no definite D call. The CDR3 length is 17 residues. V was cut by 0 bases and J by 4 bases, with 18 bases left in between. Germline values: CDR1 MNHEY, CDR2 SVGEGT. The CDR3 here is CASSYSRRPTPATEAFF. In DNA form, the CDR3 reads TGTGCCAGCAGTTACTCCCGCAGGCCTACCCCGGCCACTGAAGCTTTCTTT.

The rearrangement links TRBV10-3 to TRBJ1-4, with no clear D. The CDR3 spans 12 residues. The germline CDR1 and CDR2 sequences are ENHRY and SYGVKD. The germline V and J ends were trimmed by 5 bases and 5 bases, with 6 bases remaining between them. The CDR3 coding sequence is TGTGCCATCAGTCAGGAAAATGAAAAACTGTTTTTT. Amino acid sequence: CAISQENEKLFF.

This chain's CDR3 is CATSRGQGKEITEAFF. DNA for the CDR3: TGTGCCACCAGCAGAGGACAGGGGAAGGAGATCACTGAAGCTTTCTTT. V gene TRBV15 combines with J gene TRBJ1-1; 8 bases are a match to TRBD1. CDR1 is LNHNV, CDR2 YYDKDF, per germline (reference sequence). This CDR3 spans 16 amino acids. V was pared by 1 base and J by 4 bases, with 8 bases of the junction left unmatched.

The chain carries TRBV7-8 and TRBJ2-3, with 7 bases matching TRBD1. J was trimmed by 11 bases and V by 5 bases; bases with no gene match: 7. Germline V gene data show CDR1 as SGHVS and CDR2 as FQNEAQ. The CDR3 spans 12 residues. CDR3 nucleotide sequence: TGTGCCAGCAGCCAACAGGGGTGGGAGCAGTATTTT. Its protein is CASSQQGWEQYF.

As DNA, the CDR3 is TGTGCCAGCAGCTTAGATGGTAAAAACAATGAGCAGTTCTTC. It yields the protein CASSLDGKNNEQFF. This chain uses TRBV11-2 with TRBJ2-1; D gene ambiguous. The CDR3 is 14 amino acids. Trimming took off 0 bases at V and 5 bases at J, with 8 bases between the two ends. Germline values: CDR1 SGHAT, CDR2 FQNNGV. Full variable domain (outside the CDR3, taken from reference TRBV11-2 and TRBJ2-1): EAGVAQSPRYKIIEKRQSVAFWCNPISGHATLYWYQQILGQGPKLLIQFQNNGVVDDSQLPKDRFSAERLKGVDSTLKIQPAKLEDSAVYLCASSLDGKNNEQFFGPGTRLTVL.

This clone was recorded only once. This sequence joins TRBV5-4 and TRBJ1-3, with D hard to call. Trimming stripped 0 bases from V and 0 bases from J, with 10 bases between. The CDR3 length is 16 residues. Germline lookup yields CDR1 SGHNT and CDR2 YYREEE (reference sequence). This CDR3 reads CASSLVHKSSGNTIYF. CDR3 DNA sequence: TGTGCCAGCAGCTTGGTCCACAAATCCTCTGGAAACACCATATATTTT.

The gene calls are TRBV7-9 and TRBJ2-3; D unresolved. The CDR3 has 15 amino acids. V shed 4 bases and J shed 1 base, with 12 bases lying between them. Germline CDR1 SEHNR, CDR2 FQNEAQ (reference sequence). The CDR3 sequence is CASSSRAGGTDTQYF. The CDR3 DNA reads TGTGCCAGCAGCTCCCGGGCCGGCGGCACAGATACGCAGTATTTT.

The chain has TRBV6-6 and TRBJ1-2; TRBD1 matches 8 bases. Germline CDR1 is MNHNY and CDR2 is SVGAGI (reference sequence). The CDR3 totals 11 residues. V lost 11 bases to trimming and J lost 7 bases; unmatched junction nucleotides: 6. The CDR3 region is CAGQGSLGYTF. Written as DNA, the CDR3 is TGTGCCGGACAGGGTTCCCTTGGCTACACCTTC.

The rearrangement joins TRBV9 to TRBJ2-1, with TRBD1 matching 7 bases. This CDR3 spans 13 amino acids. The J segment lost 5 bases and the V segment lost 7 bases, leaving 6 bases of the junction unmatched. CDR1 SGDLS and CDR2 YYNGEE come from the germline V gene. CDR3 bases: TGTGCCAGCGGGACAGACGTAAACAATGAGCAGTTCTTC. The encoded protein is CASGTDVNNEQFF.

J is TRBJ1-4 and V is TRBV9; weak D call: TRBD1 (6 bases). This CDR3 comprises 15 residues. Trimming took 4 bases from V and 8 from J, leaving 18 bases between them. Germline values: CDR1 SGDLS, CDR2 YYNGEE. CDR3 sequence reads: CASSSRGGAVEKLFF. The CDR3 nucleotides read TGTGCCAGCAGCTCTAGAGGGGGAGCGGTGGAAAAACTGTTTTTT.

This clone has only a few counts. The CDR3 reads CASSLGTSFPGELFF. The CDR3, as DNA: TGTGCCAGCAGCTTAGGGACTAGCTTCCCCGGGGAGCTGTTTTTT. The chain is built from TRBV7-9 and TRBJ2-2; 8 nucleotides line up with TRBD2. The CDR3 consists of 15 residues. V gave up 1 base and J gave up 6 bases; unmatched junction bases: 4. The germline gives CDR1 SEHNR, CDR2 FQNEAQ (reference sequence).